This T cell receptor (beta chain) was identified in a study of cytomegalovirus exposure and HLA in healthy donors. Findings and caveats of the study: Later work found that TCR association rates differed between HLA loci; DRB1 had the most and HLA-C the fewest.

The PCR used 60 Vbeta and 13 Jbeta primers. TCRdb keeps only in-frame clones here, not all; method: immunoSEQ multiplex PCR. The sample has about 140,000 clones, around a tenth seen once. The CDR3 is made up of 16 amino acids. The V and J ends lost 9 bases and 1 base respectively, with 20 bases between them. The germline gives CDR1 SGHNT, CDR2 YYREEE (reference sequence). For this clone: Its antigen is not known.

The sequence was collected from a man aged 45-60 years in good health and CMV-seronegative. The chain has TRBV5-4 and TRBJ2-1; a possible D gene is TRBD2 (6 bases). Specimen: PBMCs. This chain's CDR3 is CATMTRRDLSYNEQFF. DNA for the CDR3: TGTGCCACCATGACACGCCGGGACTTGTCCTACAATGAGCAGTTCTTC.